This is a list of T cell receptor beta chains from one sample in a study of shared clonotypes between healthy human individuals. Sequenced by immunoSEQ multiplex PCR; TCRdb stores in-frame clones only, minus some. Here the sample spans 850,000 to 1,200,000 clones, under 80% being singletons. Source material: memory CD4+ T cells sorted from blood. These receptors all stem from a man aged 18 to 35 in good health. Each CDR3 is given with its conserved first and last residue.

>TRBV7-9
CASSETGNAGNTIYF
>TRBV5-4
CASSFRIGGRGPDTQYF
>TRBV11-3
CASSLGQLMGDTQYF
>TRBV5-1
CASRQGANYEQYF
>TRBV4-1
CASSQPGRTSYEQYF
>TRBV28
CASSSPAGTSLETQYF
>TRBV5-4
CASSLEGGNSPLHF
>TRBV23-1
CASSNRGIVQETQYF
>TRBV18
CASSPSRQGGRDSPLHF
>TRBV7-6
CASSVSRKTYGYTF
>TRBV6-5
CASRRPTGNTIYF
>TRBV10-3
CAIAGPTNNEQFF
>TRBV6-5
CASTRRGSVYTQYF
>TRBV18
CASSPPGSPYEQYF
>TRBV7-2
CASSWQGTGELFF
>TRBV30
CAWSVVSGGLRNEQFF
>TRBV11-2
CASSRQGTNTEAFF
>TRBV19
CASSRKGGTEAFF
>TRBV6-1
CASDNGDRPLHF
>TRBV5-8
CASNQLGGNTGELFF
>TRBV25-1
CASSEWVSGIYEQYF
>TRBV5-4
CASTGGNSLETQYF
>TRBV30
CAWKQGASNQPQHF
>TRBV18
CASSPSREKLFF
>TRBV27
CASSDSLNNSPLHF
>TRBV2
CASSGSKAGLIYF
>TRBV6-6
CASSPGLAGAYEQYF
>TRBV5-4
CASSIDSTEAFF
>TRBV30
CAWKGPNRVSGNTIYF
>TRBV5-6
CASSRGAYEQYF
>TRBV6-6
CASRLDRTAGNTIYF
>TRBV7-2
CASSSKQGLGYNEQFF
>TRBV14
CASQFGNSPLHF
>TRBV5-8
CASSSTTDTQYF
>TRBV6-4
CASSDSGGSLLYNEQFF
>TRBV5-8
CASRDTGGGKTDTQYF
>TRBV19
CASRETGNHYEQYF
>TRBV6-5
CASSPGHLGNEKLFF
>TRBV6-1
CASSEIRGSGEKLFF
>TRBV2
CASSDSGMRPQHF
>TRBV5-1
CASSIGTANTGELFF
>TRBV10-3
CATIGQGNTEAFF
>TRBV29-1
CSVKVGTGGGYEQYF
>TRBV7-2
CASSFKGVAQYF
>TRBV6-5
CASSAGTEAFF
>TRBV7-9
CASSFQVSGGYNEQFF
>TRBV30
CAWAGLASGRYF
>TRBV2
CASRQGTSNQPQHF
>TRBV6-5
CASTSRTPNTEAFF
>TRBV30
CAWGTSGGTDTQYF
>TRBV2
CASKPGGYNQPQHF
>TRBV23-1
CASSQILLGRELFF
>TRBV6-5
CASSYSGRSNQPQHF
>TRBV7-3
CASSSAEGHPQETQYF